What follows describes a single T cell receptor beta chain. What it binds is not known. The entry originates in a study of high-grade serous ovarian cancer treatment subgroups. Study background: On average, approximately 14,000 reads and about 8,100 unique TCR beta rearrangements were obtained per sample.

The study, taken as a whole, reports: Same-patient tumor repertoires overlapped at roughly 0.1 to 0.85; different patients barely overlapped. Spatial context was lost because tumors were sequenced in bulk.

Tumor tissue was taken before any definitive surgery or chemotherapy was given. Sequencing was performed with immunoSEQ multiplex PCR; in TCRdb, only in-frame clones are kept and a portion is missing. The sample includes fewer than 20,000 clones, under 85% of them seen just once. The germline V gene has CDR1 SGHTA and CDR2 FQGNSA. Trimming removed 1 base at V and 5 bases at J, with 14 bases between. The CDR3 consists of 16 residues. Sequenced material: tumor tissue. The chain recombines TRBV7-2 with TRBJ2-2; no definite D call. The TCR was taken from a human donor with high-grade serous ovarian cancer. Here the CDR3 reads CASSLEPPRLTGELFF. The CDR3, as DNA: TGTGCCAGCAGCTTAGAGCCCCCCAGGCTAACCGGGGAGCTGTTTTTT.